This T cell receptor beta chain was recorded in a study of blood T cell repertoires in COVID-19. The assay was immunoSEQ multiplex PCR, and TCRdb's table has in-frame clones only and misses some. The table shows a few hundred thousand clones, with over 75% occurring only once. The TCR originated in a woman in her sixties or seventies with COVID-19, enrolled during active disease. The sample was peripheral blood.

The CDR3 nucleotides read TGTGCCATCAGAGGGGGAATCGTGGAGACCCAGTACTTC. Residues: CAIRGGIVETQYF. The chain recombines TRBV10-3 with TRBJ2-5; D perhaps matches TRBD1 (6 bases). The CDR3 has 13 amino acids. The germline CDR1 and CDR2 sequences are ENHRY and SYGVKD. V was clipped by 6 bases and J by 5 bases, with 13 bases between them.